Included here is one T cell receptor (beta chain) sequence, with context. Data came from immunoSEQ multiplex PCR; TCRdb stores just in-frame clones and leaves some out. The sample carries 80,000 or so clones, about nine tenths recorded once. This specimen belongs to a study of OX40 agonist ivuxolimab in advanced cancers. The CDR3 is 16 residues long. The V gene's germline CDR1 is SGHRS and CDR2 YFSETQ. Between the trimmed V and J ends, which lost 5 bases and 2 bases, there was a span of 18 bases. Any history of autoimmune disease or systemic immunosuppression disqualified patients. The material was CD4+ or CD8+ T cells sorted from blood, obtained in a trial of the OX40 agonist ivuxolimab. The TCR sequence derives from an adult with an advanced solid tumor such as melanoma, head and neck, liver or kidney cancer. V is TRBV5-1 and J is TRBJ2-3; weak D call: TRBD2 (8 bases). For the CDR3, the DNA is TGCGCCAGCAGTCGTTCAGGGGGACTAGTCACAGATACGCAGTATTTT. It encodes CASSRSGGLVTDTQYF.